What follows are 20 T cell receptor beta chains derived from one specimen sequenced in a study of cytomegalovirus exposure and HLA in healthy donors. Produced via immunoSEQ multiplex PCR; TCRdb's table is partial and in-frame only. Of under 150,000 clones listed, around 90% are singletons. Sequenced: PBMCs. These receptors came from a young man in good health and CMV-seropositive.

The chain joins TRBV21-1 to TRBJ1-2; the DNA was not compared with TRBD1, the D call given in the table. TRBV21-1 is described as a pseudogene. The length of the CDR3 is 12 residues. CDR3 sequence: CASSKTGGGYTF. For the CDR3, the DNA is TGTGCCAGCAGCAAGACAGGGGGTGGCTACACCTTC.

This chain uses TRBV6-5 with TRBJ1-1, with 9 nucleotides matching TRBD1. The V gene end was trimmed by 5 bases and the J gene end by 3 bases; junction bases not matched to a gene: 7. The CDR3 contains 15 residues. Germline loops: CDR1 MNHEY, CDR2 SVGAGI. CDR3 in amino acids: CASSVDRGKYTEAFF. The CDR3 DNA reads TGTGCCAGCAGTGTGGACAGGGGCAAATACACTGAAGCTTTCTTT.

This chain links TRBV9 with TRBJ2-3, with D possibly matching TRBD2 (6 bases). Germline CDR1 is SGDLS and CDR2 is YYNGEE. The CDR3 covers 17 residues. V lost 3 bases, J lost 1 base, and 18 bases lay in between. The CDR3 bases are TGTGCCAGCAGCGCACGGCTGGAGCGGGCCCGCACAGATACGCAGTATTTT. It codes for CASSARLERARTDTQYF.

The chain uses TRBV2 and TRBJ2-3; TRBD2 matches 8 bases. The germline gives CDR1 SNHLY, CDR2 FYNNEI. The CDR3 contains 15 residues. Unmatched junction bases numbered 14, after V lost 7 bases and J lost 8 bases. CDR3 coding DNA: TGTGCCAGCACTTATAAGCGGGAGCGTATAGGTACGCAGTATTTT. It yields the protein CASTYKRERIGTQYF.

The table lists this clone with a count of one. The CDR3 DNA sequence: TGTGCCTGGGGACTAGCGGGAACCTACGAGCAGTACTTC. Translating gives CAWGLAGTYEQYF. The rearrangement joins TRBV30 to TRBJ2-7; TRBD2 matches at 12 bases. Germline loops: CDR1 GTSNPN, CDR2 SVGIG (reference sequence). V gave up 5 bases and J gave up 2 bases; unmatched junction bases: 1. There are 13 residues in the CDR3.

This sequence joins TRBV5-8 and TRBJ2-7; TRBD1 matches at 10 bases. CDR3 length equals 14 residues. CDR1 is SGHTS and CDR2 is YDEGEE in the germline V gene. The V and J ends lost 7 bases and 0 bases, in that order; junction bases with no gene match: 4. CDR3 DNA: TGTGCCAGCCTCGGGACAGGGGTCTCCTACGAGCAGTACTTC. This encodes CASLGTGVSYEQYF.

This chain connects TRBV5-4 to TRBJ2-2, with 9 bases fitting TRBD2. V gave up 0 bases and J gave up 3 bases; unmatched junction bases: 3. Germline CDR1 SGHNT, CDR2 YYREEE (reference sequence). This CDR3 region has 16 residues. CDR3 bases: TGTGCCAGCAGCTTGGTTAGCGGGGGCTACACCGGGGAGCTGTTTTTT. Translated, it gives CASSLVSGGYTGELFF. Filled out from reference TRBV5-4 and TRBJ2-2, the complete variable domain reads ETGVTQSPTHLIKTRGQQVTLRCSSQSGHNTVSWYQQALGQGPQFIFQYYREEENGRGNFPPRFSGLQFPNYSSELNVNALELDDSALYLCASSLVSGGYTGELFFGEGSRLTVL.

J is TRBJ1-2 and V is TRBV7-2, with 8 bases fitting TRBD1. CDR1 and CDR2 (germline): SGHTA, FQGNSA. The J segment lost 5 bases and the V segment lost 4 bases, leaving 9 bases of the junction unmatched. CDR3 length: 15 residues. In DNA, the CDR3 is TGTGCCAGCAGCTACGGCCAGGGGGCGTGGTATGGCTACACCTTC. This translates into CASSYGQGAWYGYTF.

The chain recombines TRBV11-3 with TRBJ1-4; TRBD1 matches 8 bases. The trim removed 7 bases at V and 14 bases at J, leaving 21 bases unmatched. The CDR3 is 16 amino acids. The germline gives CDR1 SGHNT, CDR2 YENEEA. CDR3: CASIPNPGQGQQGLFF. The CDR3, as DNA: TGTGCCAGCATCCCAAATCCTGGACAGGGCCAACAGGGGCTGTTTTTT. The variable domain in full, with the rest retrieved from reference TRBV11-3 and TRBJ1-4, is EAGVVQSPRYKIIEKKQPVAFWCNPISGHNTLYWYLQNLGQGPELLIRYENEEAVDDSQLPKDRFSAERLKGVDSTLKIQPAELGDSAVYLCASIPNPGQGQQGLFFGSGTQLSVL.

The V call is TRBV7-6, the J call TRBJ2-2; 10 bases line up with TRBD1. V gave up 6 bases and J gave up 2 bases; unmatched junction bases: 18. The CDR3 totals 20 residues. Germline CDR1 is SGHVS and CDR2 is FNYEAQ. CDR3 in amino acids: CASRQDRGRPSPTNTGELFF. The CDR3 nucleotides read TGTGCCAGCAGACAGGACAGGGGGAGACCGTCCCCGACAAACACCGGGGAGCTGTTTTTT.

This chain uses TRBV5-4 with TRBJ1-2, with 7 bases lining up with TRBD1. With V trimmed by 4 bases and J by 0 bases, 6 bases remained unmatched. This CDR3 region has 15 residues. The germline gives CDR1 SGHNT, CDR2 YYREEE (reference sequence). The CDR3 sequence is CASSTGTEANYGYTF. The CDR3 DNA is TGTGCCAGCAGCACTGGGACAGAAGCTAACTATGGCTACACCTTC.

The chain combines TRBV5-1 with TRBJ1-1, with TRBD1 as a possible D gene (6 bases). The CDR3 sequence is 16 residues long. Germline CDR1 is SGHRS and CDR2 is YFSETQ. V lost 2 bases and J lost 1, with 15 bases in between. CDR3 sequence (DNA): TGCGCCAGCAGCTTTGAACAGGGCTTAGGGAACACTGAAGCTTTCTTT. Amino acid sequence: CASSFEQGLGNTEAFF.

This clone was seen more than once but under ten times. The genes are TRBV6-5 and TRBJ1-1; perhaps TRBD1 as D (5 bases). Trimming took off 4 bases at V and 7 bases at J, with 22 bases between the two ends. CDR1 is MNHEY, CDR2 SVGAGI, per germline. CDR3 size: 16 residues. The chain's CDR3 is CASSWNPGGVRGEAFF. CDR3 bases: TGTGCCAGCAGTTGGAATCCCGGGGGGGTGCGGGGTGAAGCTTTCTTT.

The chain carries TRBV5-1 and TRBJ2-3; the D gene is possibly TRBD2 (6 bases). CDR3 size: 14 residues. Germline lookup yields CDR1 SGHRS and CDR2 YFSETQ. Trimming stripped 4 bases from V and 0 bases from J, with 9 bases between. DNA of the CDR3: TGCGCCAGCAGCACTGGGACTAGCACAGATACGCAGTATTTT. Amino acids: CASSTGTSTDTQYF.

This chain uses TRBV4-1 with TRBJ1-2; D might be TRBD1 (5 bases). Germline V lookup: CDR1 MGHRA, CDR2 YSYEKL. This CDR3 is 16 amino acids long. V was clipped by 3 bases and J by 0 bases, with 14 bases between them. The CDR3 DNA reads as TGCGCCAGCAGCCACCCCGGACAACAAGCTAACTATGGCTACACCTTC. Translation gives CASSHPGQQANYGYTF.

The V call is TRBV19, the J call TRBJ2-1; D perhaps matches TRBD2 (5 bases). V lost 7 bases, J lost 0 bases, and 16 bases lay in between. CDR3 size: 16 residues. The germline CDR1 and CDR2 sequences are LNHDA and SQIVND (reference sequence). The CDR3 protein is CASKVRVGSSYNEQFF. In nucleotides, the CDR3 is TGTGCCAGTAAGGTACGAGTAGGGAGCTCCTACAATGAGCAGTTCTTC.

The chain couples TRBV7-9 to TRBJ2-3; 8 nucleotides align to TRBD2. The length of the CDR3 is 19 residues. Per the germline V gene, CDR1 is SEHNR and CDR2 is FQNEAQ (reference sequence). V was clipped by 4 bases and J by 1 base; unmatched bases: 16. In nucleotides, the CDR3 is TGTGCCAGCAGCTCAGTCCTCGTTGCGCGGGAGGCAGGCACAGATACGCAGTATTTT. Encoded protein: CASSSVLVAREAGTDTQYF.

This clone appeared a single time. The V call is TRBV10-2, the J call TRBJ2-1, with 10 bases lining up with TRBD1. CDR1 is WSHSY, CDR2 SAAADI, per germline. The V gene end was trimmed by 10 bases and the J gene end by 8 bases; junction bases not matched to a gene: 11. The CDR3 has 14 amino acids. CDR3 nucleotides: TGCGCCACTGGCAGGGACAGGGGTTCGGATGAGCAGTTCTTC. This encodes CATGRDRGSDEQFF.

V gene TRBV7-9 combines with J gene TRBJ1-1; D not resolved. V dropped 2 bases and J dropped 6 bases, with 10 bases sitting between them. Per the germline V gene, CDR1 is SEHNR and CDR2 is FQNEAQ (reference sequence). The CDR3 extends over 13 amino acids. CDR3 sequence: CASSLTSPPEAFF. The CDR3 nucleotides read TGTGCCAGCAGCTTAACTTCCCCCCCTGAAGCTTTCTTT. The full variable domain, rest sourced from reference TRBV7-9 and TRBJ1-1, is DTGVSQNPRHKITKRGQNVTFRCDPISEHNRLYWYRQTLGQGPEFLTYFQNEAQLEKSRLLSDRFSAERPKGSFSTLEIQRTEQGDSAMYLCASSLTSPPEAFFGQGTRLTVV.

CDR3 coding DNA: TGTGCCAGCAGCTTAAAGAGAGGGTCGAATGAGCAGTTCTTC. Translated: CASSLKRGSNEQFF. The V gene is TRBV7-9, the J gene TRBJ2-1; the D gene is possibly TRBD2 (5 bases). Per germline, CDR1 SEHNR and CDR2 FQNEAQ (reference sequence). The CDR3 covers 14 residues. The ends were cut back, 2 bases at V and 7 bases at J, with 12 bases in the middle.